What follows are 17 T cell receptor beta chains derived from one specimen sequenced in a study of radiation and T cells in renal cell carcinoma (dated by TCRdb to 2018 to 2020). The sample's time point label, decoded: blood 4 weeks post-SBRT, at nephrectomy. The sample's treatment or condition label, in plain terms: 15 Gy SBRT to primary tumor, nephrectomy 4 weeks later. Library preparation was by the immunoSEQ multiplex PCR assay. TCRdb limited this immuneACCESS table to in-frame rearrangements with V and J called. A share of clones is missing; checked studies link under half to unresolved V genes, and the rest is unexplained. In this sample the table shows about 90,000 clones, roughly 82% of which occur a single time. Around 7.9% of the sample belongs to the ten largest clones. The sequenced sample was blood, obtained from a patient whose treatment included radiotherapy and nephrectomy. These receptors originate from a man aged 55-75 years with renal cell carcinoma.

The chain links TRBV9 to TRBJ2-1; no firm D call. The length of the CDR3 is 13 residues. Germline V gene sequence: CDR1 SGDLS, CDR2 YYNGEE. V was cut by 4 bases and J by 6 bases, with 11 bases left in between. CDR3 in amino acids: CASSPPRFNEQFF. CDR3 coding DNA: TGTGCCAGCAGCCCCCCTAGGTTCAATGAGCAGTTCTTC.

Only a few counts were recorded for this clone. The chain has TRBV7-8 and TRBJ2-7; the match to TRBD2 covers 11 bases. V lost 5 bases, J lost 4 bases, and 7 bases stayed unmatched. This CDR3 has 15 amino acids. Germline V gene lookup returns CDR1 SGHVS and CDR2 FQNEAQ. CDR3 nucleotides: TGTGCCAGCAGCGCCACTAGCGGGAGAAAGTACGAGCAGTACTTC. Translation gives CASSATSGRKYEQYF. The variable domain in full, with the rest retrieved from reference TRBV7-8 and TRBJ2-7, is GAGVSQSPRYKVAKRGQDVALRCDPISGHVSLFWYQQALGQGPEFLTYFQNEAQLDKSGLPSDRFFAERPEGSVSTLKIQRTQQEDSAVYLCASSATSGRKYEQYFGPGTRLTVT.

The chain links TRBV2 to TRBJ2-5; TRBD2 agrees at 9 bases. The CDR3 extends over 15 amino acids. Trimming at V came to 5 bases and at J to 1 base, leaving 5 bases not matched to a gene. CDR1 and CDR2 from the germline V gene are SNHLY and FYNNEI. CDR3 coding DNA: TGTGCCAGCAGTACGACTAGCGGAATCCAAGAGACCCAGTACTTC. Protein: CASSTTSGIQETQYF. Full variable domain (rest looked up from reference TRBV2 and TRBJ2-5): EPEVTQTPSHQVTQMGQEVILRCVPISNHLYFYWYRQILGQKVEFLVSFYNNEISEKSEIFDDQFSVERPDGSNFTLKIRSTKLEDSAMYFCASSTTSGIQETQYFGPGTRLLVL.

CDR3 DNA sequence: TGTGCCAGCAGTTACTCGATCGGGCCACTTTGGGAGCAGTACTTC. Translated: CASSYSIGPLWEQYF. The rearrangement uses TRBV6-5 and TRBJ2-7; D remains ambiguous. Germline values: CDR1 MNHEY, CDR2 SVGAGI. The V and J ends lost 0 bases and 7 bases respectively, with 16 bases between them. The CDR3 length is 15 residues.

This sequence joins TRBV18 and TRBJ1-4; D unclear. The germline gives CDR1 KGHSH, CDR2 LQKENI. This CDR3 spans 13 amino acids. The ends were cut back, 3 bases at V and 8 bases at J, with 10 bases in the middle. The CDR3: CASSPQQGEKLFF. In nucleotides, the CDR3 is TGTGCCAGCTCACCGCAACAAGGGGAAAAACTGTTTTTT.

This chain uses TRBV27 with TRBJ2-7; 12 bases match TRBD2. Trimming cost V 5 bases and J 2 bases; bases outside gene matches: 1. In germline, CDR1 is MNHEY, CDR2 SMNVEV (reference sequence). The CDR3 extends over 14 amino acids. In DNA form, the CDR3 reads TGTGCCAGCAGTCTAGCGGGAGGGCCCTACGAGCAGTACTTC. It codes for CASSLAGGPYEQYF.

The table lists this clone with a few counts. The J gene is TRBJ1-1, the V gene TRBV6-1, with no clear D. The ends were cut back, 3 bases at V and 2 bases at J, with 4 bases in the middle. Germline CDR1 is MNHNS and CDR2 is SASEGT. The CDR3 spans 12 residues. The CDR3: CASSEVNTEAFF. CDR3 coding DNA: TGTGCCAGCAGTGAGGTCAACACTGAAGCTTTCTTT.

This chain joins TRBV15 and TRBJ2-7; 8 bases align to TRBD1. The CDR3 has 13 residues. CDR1 LNHNV and CDR2 YYDKDF come from the germline V gene (reference sequence). V trimming: 4 bases; J trimming: 5 bases; junction bases outside the gene matches: 4. CDR3 protein: CATSTGGWNEQYF. Here the CDR3 DNA reads TGTGCCACCAGCACAGGGGGCTGGAACGAGCAGTACTTC.

This clone was seen once. The CDR3 sequence: CASYEQFGQYEQFF. The DNA of the CDR3 is TGCGCCAGCTATGAACAATTCGGTCAGTATGAGCAGTTCTTC. The J gene is TRBJ2-1, the V gene TRBV5-1; D is unresolved. This CDR3 has 14 amino acids. Between the trimmed V and J ends, which lost 7 bases and 8 bases, there was a span of 19 bases. CDR1 and CDR2 (germline): SGHRS, YFSETQ. Based on the CDR3 plus reference TRBV5-1 and TRBJ2-1, the full variable domain is KAGVTQTPRYLIKTRGQQVTLSCSPISGHRSVSWYQQTPGQGLQFLFEYFSETQRNKGNFPGRFSGRQFSNSRSEMNVSTLELGDSALYLCASYEQFGQYEQFFGPGTRLTVL.

The chain uses TRBV5-1 and TRBJ1-5, with 9 bases lining up with TRBD1. The CDR3 consists of 15 residues. The V gene's germline CDR1 is SGHRS and CDR2 YFSETQ. V was pared by 4 bases and J by 6 bases, with 8 bases of the junction left unmatched. The DNA of the CDR3 is TGCGCCAGCAGCACGGGACAGGGTTCGGGTCAGCCCCAGCATTTT. Its protein product is CASSTGQGSGQPQHF.

The chain recombines TRBV5-1 with TRBJ1-3; tentatively, D is TRBD1 (5 bases). Trimming removed 4 bases at V and 0 bases at J, with 8 bases between. The V gene's germline CDR1 is SGHRS and CDR2 YFSETQ. The CDR3 extends over 14 amino acids. The CDR3 nucleotides are TGCGCCAGCAGCACCGACAGCTCTGGAAACACCATATATTTT. Amino acids: CASSTDSSGNTIYF.

This clone occurred once. CDR3 loop: CASSGGLERANVLTF. CDR3 in DNA: TGTGCCAGCAGCGGGGGCCTTGAGCGGGCCAACGTCCTGACTTTC. V usage is TRBV7-2 and J usage is TRBJ2-6; maybe TRBD1 (6 bases). Trimming pared 5 bases from V and 5 bases from J, leaving 13 bases between. The germline V gene encodes CDR1 SGHTA and CDR2 FQGNSA. CDR3 length: 15 residues.

In DNA form, the CDR3 reads TGCAGCGTTGAGATCTGGACAGGGGGCACCTACGAGCAGTACTTC. This gives the protein CSVEIWTGGTYEQYF. V usage is TRBV29-1 and J usage is TRBJ2-7; 11 bases line up with TRBD1. The germline gives CDR1 SQVTM, CDR2 ANQGSEA. The CDR3 spans 15 residues. J lost 2 bases, V lost 3 bases, and 6 bases had no gene match.

This clone showed up just a few times. J is TRBJ2-1 and V is TRBV11-3, with TRBD2 matching over 13 bases. This CDR3 has 15 amino acids. From germline, CDR1 is SGHNT and CDR2 YENEEA. The V segment lost 4 bases and the J segment 4 bases; nucleotides outside the gene matches: 1. For the CDR3, the DNA is TGTGCCAGCAGCTCGGGACTAGCGGGGTACAATGAGCAGTTCTTC. Amino acids: CASSSGLAGYNEQFF.

The genes are TRBV27 and TRBJ1-1, with 10 bases fitting TRBD1. With 4 bases clipped from V and 6 bases from J, the junction kept 8 bases outside the gene matches. In germline, CDR1 is MNHEY, CDR2 SMNVEV (reference sequence). This CDR3 is built from 15 residues. In DNA form, the CDR3 reads TGTGCCAGCAGTTCTGGGACAGGGGTTCATGCTGAAGCTTTCTTT. This gives the protein CASSSGTGVHAEAFF.

The chain joins TRBV7-2 to TRBJ2-1, with 7 bases aligning to TRBD2. V was clipped by 5 bases and J by 6 bases; unmatched bases: 22. CDR3 size: 19 residues. CDR1 is SGHTA and CDR2 is FQGNSA in the germline V gene. In DNA, the CDR3 is TGTGCCAGCAGCCCTCAGGTCTACGGGGGGAGGACCCCAGGCAATGAGCAGTTCTTC. This codes for CASSPQVYGGRTPGNEQFF. Combining the CDR3 with reference TRBV7-2 and TRBJ2-1 gives the whole variable domain GAGVSQSPSNKVTEKGKDVELRCDPISGHTALYWYRQSLGQGLEFLIYFQGNSAPDKSGLPSDRFSAERTGGSVSTLTIQRTQQEDSAVYLCASSPQVYGGRTPGNEQFFGPGTRLTVL.

The V gene is TRBV30, the J gene TRBJ1-2; D gene unclear. CDR3 length: 15 amino acids. In germline, CDR1 is GTSNPN, CDR2 SVGIG (reference sequence). Trimming pared 5 bases from V and 4 bases from J, leaving 20 bases between. CDR3 sequence (DNA): TGTGCCTGGTCTTACGCAGCGACGCGACGCTATGGCTACACCTTC. Its protein product is CAWSYAATRRYGYTF.